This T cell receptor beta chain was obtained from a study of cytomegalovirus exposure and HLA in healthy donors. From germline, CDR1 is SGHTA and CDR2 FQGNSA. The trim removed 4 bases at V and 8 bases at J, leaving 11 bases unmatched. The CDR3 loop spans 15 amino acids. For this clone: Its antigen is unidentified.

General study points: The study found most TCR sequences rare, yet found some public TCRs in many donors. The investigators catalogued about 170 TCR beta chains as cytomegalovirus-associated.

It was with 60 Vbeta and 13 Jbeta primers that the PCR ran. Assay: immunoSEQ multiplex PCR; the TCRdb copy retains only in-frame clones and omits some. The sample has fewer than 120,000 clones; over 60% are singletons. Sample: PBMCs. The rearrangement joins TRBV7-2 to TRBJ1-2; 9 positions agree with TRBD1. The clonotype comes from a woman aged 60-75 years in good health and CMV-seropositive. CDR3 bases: TGTGCCAGCAGCTCCAATACAGGGGGCGGTGGGGGCTACACCTTC. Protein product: CASSSNTGGGGGYTF.